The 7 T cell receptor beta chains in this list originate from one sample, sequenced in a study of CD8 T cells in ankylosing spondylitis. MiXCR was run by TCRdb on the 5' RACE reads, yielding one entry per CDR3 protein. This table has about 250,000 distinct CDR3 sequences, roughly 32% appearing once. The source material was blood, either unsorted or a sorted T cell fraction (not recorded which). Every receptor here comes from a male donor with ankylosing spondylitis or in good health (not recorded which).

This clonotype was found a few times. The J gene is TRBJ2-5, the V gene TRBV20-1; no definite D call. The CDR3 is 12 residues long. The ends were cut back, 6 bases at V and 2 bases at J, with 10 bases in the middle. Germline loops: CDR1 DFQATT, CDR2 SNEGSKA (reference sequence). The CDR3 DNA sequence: TGCAGTGCCCCGACTTGGCAAGAGACCCAGTACTTC. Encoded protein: CSAPTWQETQYF.

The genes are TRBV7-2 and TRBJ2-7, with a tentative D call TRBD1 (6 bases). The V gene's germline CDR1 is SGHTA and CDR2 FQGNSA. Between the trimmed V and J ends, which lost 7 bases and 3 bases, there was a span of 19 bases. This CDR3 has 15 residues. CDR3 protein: CASNVRGRGDYEQYF. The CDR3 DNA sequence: TGTGCCAGCAACGTTCGAGGCAGGGGTGACTACGAGCAGTACTTC.

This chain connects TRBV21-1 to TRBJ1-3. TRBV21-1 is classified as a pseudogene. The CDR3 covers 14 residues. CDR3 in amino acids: CASSRLRAGNTIYF. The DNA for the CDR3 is TGTGCCAGCAGCCGACTGAGGGCTGGAAACACCATATATTTT.

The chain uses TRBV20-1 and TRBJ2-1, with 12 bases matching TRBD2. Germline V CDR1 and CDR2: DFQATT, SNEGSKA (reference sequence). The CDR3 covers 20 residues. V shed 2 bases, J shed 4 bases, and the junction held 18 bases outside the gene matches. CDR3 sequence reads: CSARTYAGLAGGPGYNEQFF. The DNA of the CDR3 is TGCAGTGCTAGAACCTACGCCGGGCTAGCGGGGGGGCCGGGATACAATGAGCAGTTCTTC.

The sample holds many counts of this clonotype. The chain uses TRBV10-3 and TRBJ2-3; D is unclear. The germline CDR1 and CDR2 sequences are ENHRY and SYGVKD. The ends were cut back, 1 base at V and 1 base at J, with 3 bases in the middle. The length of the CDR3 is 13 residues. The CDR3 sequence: CAISELGTDTQYF. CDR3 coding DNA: TGTGCCATCAGTGAGTTGGGCACAGATACGCAGTATTTT.

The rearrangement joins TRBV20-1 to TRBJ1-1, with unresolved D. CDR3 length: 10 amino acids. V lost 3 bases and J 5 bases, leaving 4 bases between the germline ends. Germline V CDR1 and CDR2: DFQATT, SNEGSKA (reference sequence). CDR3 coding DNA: TGCAGTGCTAGCAGGACTGAAGCTTTCTTT. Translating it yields CSASRTEAFF.

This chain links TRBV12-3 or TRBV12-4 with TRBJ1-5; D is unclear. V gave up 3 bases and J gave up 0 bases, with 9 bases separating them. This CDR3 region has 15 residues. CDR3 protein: CASSFGQFSNQPQHF. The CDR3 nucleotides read TGTGCCAGCAGTTTTGGGCAATTTAGCAATCAGCCCCAGCATTTT.